A selection of T cell receptor beta chains follows, all from one sample in a study of low-dose radiotherapy and immunotherapy resistance in tumors. TCRdb ran MiXCR on the reads and lists one entry per CDR3 protein. The sample has tens of thousands of distinct CDR3 sequences, more than 20% seen once; the top ten hold 9.5% to 15%. Specimen: PBMCs, collected after low-dose radiotherapy plus immunotherapy. The receptors come from a female donor with ovarian cancer. The conserved cysteine and the conserved F or W are not part of the CDR3 here. A D gene is named only where the DNA matches it firmly.

NA	TRBV6-2/TRBV6-3	TRBJ1-5	11	ASSYSMVSPQH
TRBD1	TRBV28	TRBJ2-6	17	ASSSRGQGGYSGANVLT
NA	TRBV12-3/TRBV12-4	TRBJ2-2	14	ASSILGAGATGELF
NA	TRBV3-1	TRBJ1-4	14	ASSQRVAGPNEKLF
NA	TRBV7-7	TRBJ2-3	12	ASRPIGGTDTQY
TRBD2	TRBV29-1	TRBJ2-3	12	SVRTSGDTDTQY
NA	TRBV12-3/TRBV12-4	TRBJ1-5	14	ASSPRSGLGDQPQH
NA	TRBV30	TRBJ1-1	11	AWSGTENTEAF
TRBD1	TRBV6-8	TRBJ1-1	13	ASSYRGQGRAEAF
NA	TRBV4-2	TRBJ2-3	11	ASSQVVGDTQY
NA	TRBV4-2	TRBJ1-2	14	ASSQELAKGQGGYT
NA	TRBV7-9	TRBJ1-2	12	ASSLQGSPYGYT
TRBD1	TRBV6-6	TRBJ2-1	13	ASSYPGQGTNEQF
NA	TRBV30	TRBJ2-5	11	AWTPLTRQTQY
TRBD1	TRBV19	TRBJ2-2	17	ASRPGTGGFSKNTGELF
NA	TRBV7-9	TRBJ2-2	14	ASSFHTGINTGELF
TRBD2	TRBV9	TRBJ2-1	14	ASSDETSGFYNEQF
TRBD2	TRBV7-3	TRBJ2-2	14	ASSLTSGVNTGELF
NA	TRBV30	TRBJ1-1	12	AWMVGETSTEAF
TRBD1	TRBV28	TRBJ1-2	16	ASSSTEWPGQGADGYT
TRBD1	TRBV4-3	TRBJ1-1	12	ASREGAGDGEAF
NA	TRBV12-3/TRBV12-4	TRBJ2-2	12	ASSPHSSYGELF
NA	TRBV14	TRBJ2-2	14	ASSQAGGLGTGELF
NA	TRBV27	TRBJ2-3	13	ASSHSGVRTDTQY
NA	TRBV3-1	TRBJ1-1	12	ASSQARMNTEAF
TRBD1	TRBV30	TRBJ2-7	10	ARSTGGYEQY
TRBD2	TRBV29-1	TRBJ2-7	11	SATAGGPYEQY
TRBD1	TRBV5-4	TRBJ2-7	13	ASSPPGQLSYEQY
NA	TRBV19	TRBJ1-6	12	ASSTSGGNSPLH
NA	TRBV21-1	TRBJ2-7	17	ASSKYYFRKGPISYEQY
NA	TRBV5-4	TRBJ2-3	12	ASSLKGFTDTQY
NA	TRBV14	TRBJ2-1	14	ASSQDSLSSYNEQF
TRBD1	TRBV3-1	TRBJ1-1	12	ASRWGQTGTEAF
NA	TRBV29-1	TRBJ2-7	14	SVEDLGPGASYEQY
NA	TRBV7-2	TRBJ2-1	11	ASSLGRSGEQF
TRBD2	TRBV6-2/TRBV6-3	TRBJ2-1	13	ASSSSGDAYNEQF
NA	TRBV3-1	TRBJ2-3	11	ASSHYATDTQY
TRBD1	TRBV20-1	TRBJ2-5	14	SASSVQGALQETQY
NA	TRBV11-2	TRBJ2-5	12	ASSLDVRVETQY
TRBD1	TRBV20-1	TRBJ2-1	13	SAKERDRTDHEQF
NA	TRBV20-1	TRBJ1-5	13	SARPYQGLGQPQH
NA	TRBV7-2	NA	14	ASSLRAASLTDTQH
TRBD2	TRBV18	TRBJ2-1	14	ASSHRLAAPDNEQF
NA	TRBV18	TRBJ1-2	13	ASSRRRGLYYGYT
NA	TRBV11-3	TRBJ2-2	11	ASSLDGGGELF
TRBD1	TRBV5-1	TRBJ1-6	13	ASSRRDRDNSPLH